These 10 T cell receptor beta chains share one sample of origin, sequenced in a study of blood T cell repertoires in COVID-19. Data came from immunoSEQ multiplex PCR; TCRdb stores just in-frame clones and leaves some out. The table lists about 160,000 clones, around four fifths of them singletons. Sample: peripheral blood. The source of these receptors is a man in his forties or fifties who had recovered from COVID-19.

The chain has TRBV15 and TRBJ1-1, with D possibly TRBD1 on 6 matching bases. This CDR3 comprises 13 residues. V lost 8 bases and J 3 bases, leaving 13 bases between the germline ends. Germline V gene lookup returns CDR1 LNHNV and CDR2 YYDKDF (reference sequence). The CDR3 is CATRTVDYTEAFF. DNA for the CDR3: TGTGCCACCCGGACAGTCGATTACACTGAAGCTTTCTTT. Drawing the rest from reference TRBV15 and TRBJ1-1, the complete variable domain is DAMVIQNPRYQVTQFGKPVTLSCSQTLNHNVMYWYQQKSSQAPKLLFHYYDKDFNNEADTPDNFQSRRPNTSFCFLDIRSPGLGDTAMYLCATRTVDYTEAFFGQGTRLTVV.

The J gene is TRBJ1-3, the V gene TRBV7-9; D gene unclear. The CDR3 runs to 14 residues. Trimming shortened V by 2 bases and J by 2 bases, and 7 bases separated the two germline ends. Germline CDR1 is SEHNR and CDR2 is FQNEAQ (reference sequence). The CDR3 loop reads CASSLSPAGNTIYF. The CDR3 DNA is TGTGCCAGCAGCTTATCCCCAGCTGGAAACACCATATATTTT.

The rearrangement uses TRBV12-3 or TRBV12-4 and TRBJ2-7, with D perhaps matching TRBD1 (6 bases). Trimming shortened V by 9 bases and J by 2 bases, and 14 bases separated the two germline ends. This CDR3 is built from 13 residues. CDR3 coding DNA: TGTGCCAGTCGCCGGGACACGACCTACGAGCAGTACTTC. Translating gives CASRRDTTYEQYF.

The CDR3 reads CASSLIALSEQFF. The CDR3 DNA reads TGTGCCAGCAGCTTAATAGCGCTCAGCGAGCAGTTCTTC. The chain combines TRBV7-3 with TRBJ2-1; D possibly corresponds to TRBD2 (5 bases). V dropped 1 base and J dropped 10 bases, with 11 bases sitting between them. Germline V gene lookup returns CDR1 SGHTA and CDR2 FQGTGA. The CDR3 totals 13 residues.

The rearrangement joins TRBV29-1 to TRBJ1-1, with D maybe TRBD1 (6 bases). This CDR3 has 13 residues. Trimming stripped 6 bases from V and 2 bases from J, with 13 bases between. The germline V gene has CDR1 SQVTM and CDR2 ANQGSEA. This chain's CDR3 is CSVANRDNTEAFF. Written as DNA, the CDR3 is TGCAGCGTGGCCAACAGGGATAACACTGAAGCTTTCTTT.

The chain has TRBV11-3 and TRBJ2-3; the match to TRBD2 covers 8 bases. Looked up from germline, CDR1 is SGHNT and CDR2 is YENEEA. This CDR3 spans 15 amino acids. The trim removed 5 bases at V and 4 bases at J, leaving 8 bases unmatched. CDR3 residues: CASSVPGGSADTQYF. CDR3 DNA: TGTGCCAGCAGCGTTCCGGGAGGGTCGGCAGATACGCAGTATTTT.

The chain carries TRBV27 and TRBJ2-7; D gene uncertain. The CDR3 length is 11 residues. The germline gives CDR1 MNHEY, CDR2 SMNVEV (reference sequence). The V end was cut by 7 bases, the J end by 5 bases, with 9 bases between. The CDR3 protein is CASTLVDEQYF. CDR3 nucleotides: TGTGCCAGCACCTTAGTCGACGAGCAGTACTTC.

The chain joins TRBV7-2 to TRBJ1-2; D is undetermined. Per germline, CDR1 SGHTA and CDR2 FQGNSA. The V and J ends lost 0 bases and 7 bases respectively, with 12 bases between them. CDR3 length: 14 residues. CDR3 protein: CASSLAKGGSGYTF. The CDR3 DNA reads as TGTGCCAGCAGCTTAGCGAAGGGAGGGTCTGGCTACACCTTC.

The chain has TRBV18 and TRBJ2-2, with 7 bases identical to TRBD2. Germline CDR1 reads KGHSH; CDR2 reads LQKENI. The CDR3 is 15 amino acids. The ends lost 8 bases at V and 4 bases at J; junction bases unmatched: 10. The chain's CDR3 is CASAVVLATTGELFF. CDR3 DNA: TGTGCCAGCGCGGTGGTACTAGCGACCACCGGGGAGCTGTTTTTT.

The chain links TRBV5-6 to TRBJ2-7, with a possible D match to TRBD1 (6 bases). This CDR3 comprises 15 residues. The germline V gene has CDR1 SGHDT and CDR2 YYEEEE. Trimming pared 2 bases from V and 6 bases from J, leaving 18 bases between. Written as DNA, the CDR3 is TGTGCCAGCAGCTTCGCTGGGGGCTCGGCTCTCGAGCAGTACTTC. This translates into CASSFAGGSALEQYF.